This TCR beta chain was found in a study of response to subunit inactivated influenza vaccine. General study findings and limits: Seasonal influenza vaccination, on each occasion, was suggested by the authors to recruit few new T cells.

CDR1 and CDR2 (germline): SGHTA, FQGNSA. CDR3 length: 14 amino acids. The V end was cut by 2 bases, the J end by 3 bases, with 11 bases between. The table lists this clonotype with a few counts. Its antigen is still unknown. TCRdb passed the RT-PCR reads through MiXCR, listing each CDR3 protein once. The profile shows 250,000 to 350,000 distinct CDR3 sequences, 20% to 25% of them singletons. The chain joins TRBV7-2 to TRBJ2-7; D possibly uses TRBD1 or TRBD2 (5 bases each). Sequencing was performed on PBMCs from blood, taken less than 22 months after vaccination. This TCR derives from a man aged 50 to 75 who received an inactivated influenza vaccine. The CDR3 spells CASSLSPGSYEQYF. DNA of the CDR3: TGTGCCAGCAGCTTATCCCCAGGGAGCTACGAGCAGTACTTC.